This T cell receptor (beta chain) was recovered during a study of blood T cell repertoires in COVID-19. Study in general: From the United States, Italy and Spain came samples of acute and convalescent COVID-19.

Germline V CDR1 and CDR2: LNHDA, SQIVND (reference sequence). V lost 7 bases, J lost 5 bases, and 11 bases stayed unmatched. This CDR3 contains 16 residues. Using immunoSEQ multiplex PCR, the repertoire was profiled, and TCRdb retains in-frame clones only, with some absent. The profile shows approximately 150,000 clones, about 87% of them singletons. This clonotype originated in a woman in her forties or fifties with acute or convalescent COVID-19. Sequencing was performed on peripheral blood. V is TRBV19 and J is TRBJ2-3, with 11 bases identical to TRBD2. The CDR3 loop reads CASKRGSLAGGDTQYF. Written as DNA, the CDR3 is TGTGCCAGTAAGAGAGGGTCGCTAGCGGGAGGAGATACGCAGTATTTT.